Following are 15 T cell receptor beta chains from one sample sequenced in a study of blood T cells in healthy people across ages. Combining a sample-barcoded 5' primer with a J-beta primer mix, a second PCR ran for roughly 7 to 11 cycles. TCRdb redid the calling of the 5' RACE reads with MiXCR, one entry per CDR3 protein. In the table there are 700,000 to 850,000 distinct CDR3 sequences, about 48% of which are singletons. Sequences were obtained from blood. These receptors originate from a man older than 75 in good health.

This rearrangement joins TRBV20-1 to TRBJ1-5; perhaps TRBD1 as D (5 bases). The CDR3 runs 14 residues. CDR1 DFQATT and CDR2 SNEGSKA come from the germline V gene (reference sequence). V gave up 3 bases and J gave up 7 bases, with 16 bases separating them. This CDR3 is CSARGPSERQPQHF. CDR3 bases: TGCAGTGCTAGGGGACCATCCGAGAGGCAGCCCCAGCATTTT.

The rearrangement joins TRBV6-1 to TRBJ2-1, with TRBD2 identical over 7 bases. CDR1 and CDR2 (germline): MNHNS, SASEGT. CDR3 size: 17 residues. Trimming cost V 5 bases and J 2 bases; bases outside gene matches: 12. CDR3 in DNA: TGTGCCAGCAGTAGCACCATCTCGGGAGGACCCTACAATGAGCAGTTCTTC. It translates to CASSSTISGGPYNEQFF.

V gene TRBV5-1 combines with J gene TRBJ2-5; D could derive from TRBD1 or TRBD2 (5 bases each). Looked up from germline, CDR1 is SGHRS and CDR2 is YFSETQ. This CDR3 contains 16 residues. The germline V and J ends were trimmed by 0 bases and 1 base, with 13 bases remaining between them. The CDR3 sequence: CASSLEGTRIQETQYF. Here the CDR3 DNA reads TGCGCCAGCAGCTTGGAGGGGACGCGGATCCAAGAGACCCAGTACTTC.

This rearrangement joins TRBV6-1 to TRBJ1-4, with D tentatively TRBD1 (6 bases). Germline CDR1 and CDR2: MNHNS and SASEGT. CDR3 length equals 17 residues. V shed 6 bases and J shed 8 bases, with 25 bases lying between them. CDR3 protein: CASSLSPSGGGAEKLFF. The CDR3 DNA reads as TGTGCCAGCAGCCTTTCCCCGTCGGGGGGGGGCGCGGAAAAACTGTTTTTT.

The table lists this clonotype with a count of one. The chain's CDR3 is CASRDRTNQPQHF. DNA of the CDR3: TGTGCCAGCAGGGACAGGACCAATCAGCCCCAGCATTTT. The genes are TRBV6-2 or TRBV6-3 and TRBJ1-5; 7 nucleotides agree with TRBD1. The germline V gene has CDR1 MNHEY and CDR2 SVGEGT. V shed 6 bases, J shed 3 bases, and the junction held 2 bases outside the gene matches. CDR3 length: 13 amino acids.

This rearrangement joins TRBV3-1 to TRBJ2-3, with D possibly TRBD1 on 5 matching bases. Germline V CDR1 and CDR2: LGHDT, YNNKEL (reference sequence). This CDR3 contains 16 residues. The V end was cut by 5 bases, the J end by 7 bases, with 22 bases between. The CDR3 reads CASSKRLDSATNTQYF. DNA for the CDR3: TGTGCCAGCAGCAAACGCCTCGACAGTGCAACGAATACGCAGTATTTT.

The chain recombines TRBV5-1 with TRBJ2-3; possibly TRBD1 for D (9 bases). CDR1 is SGHRS and CDR2 is YFSETQ in the germline V gene. The V and J ends lost 4 bases and 9 bases respectively, with 21 bases between them. The CDR3 extends over 15 amino acids. The CDR3 reads CASSPGGTGIGTQYF. DNA of the CDR3: TGCGCCAGCAGCCCGGGGGGGACAGGGATAGGAACGCAGTATTTT.

This sequence joins TRBV20-1 and TRBJ2-4; the match to TRBD2 covers 14 bases. Gene TRBJ2-7 matches the end of the DNA better, so the J call may be wrong. The CDR3 length is 17 residues. CDR1 and CDR2 (germline): DFQATT, SNEGSKA (reference sequence). CDR3 nucleotide sequence: TGCAGTGCTATAGCCGGGACTAGCGGGAGTGGGGGCTACGAGCAGTACTTC. Translation gives CSAIAGTSGSGGYEQYF.

This clonotype was observed a handful of times. The chain has TRBV5-1 and TRBJ2-6, with D maybe TRBD2 (6 bases). V gave up 4 bases and J gave up 4 bases, with 15 bases separating them. CDR1 and CDR2 (germline): SGHRS, YFSETQ. The CDR3 runs to 16 residues. The CDR3 nucleotides read TGCGCCAGCAGCGAATCCGCGGGGAACGGGGCCAACGTCCTGACTTTC. Translated: CASSESAGNGANVLTF. The whole variable domain, filled in from reference TRBV5-1 and TRBJ2-6, reads KAGVTQTPRYLIKTRGQQVTLSCSPISGHRSVSWYQQTPGQGLQFLFEYFSETQRNKGNFPGRFSGRQFSNSRSEMNVSTLELGDSALYLCASSESAGNGANVLTFGAGSRLTVL.

V gene TRBV9 combines with J gene TRBJ2-5; 9 bases map to TRBD1. After removal of 2 bases from V and 1 base from J, the junction contained 6 bases not matched to a gene. Germline-derived CDR1 and CDR2 are SGDLS and YYNGEE. This CDR3 has 16 residues. The CDR3 reads CASSVAGTGSQETQYF. CDR3 bases: TGTGCCAGCAGCGTCGCCGGGACAGGGTCCCAAGAGACCCAGTACTTC.

This chain uses TRBV20-1 with TRBJ2-5, with a possible D match to TRBD2 (5 bases). With the DNA end fitting TRBJ2-7 better, the J assignment may be wrong. The V gene's germline CDR1 is DFQATT and CDR2 SNEGSKA (reference sequence). The CDR3 contains 13 residues. CDR3 amino acids: CSAKDSAAYEQYF. In nucleotides, the CDR3 is TGCAGTGCTAAGGACTCCGCGGCCTACGAGCAGTACTTC.

The chain couples TRBV3-1 to TRBJ2-7, with D possibly being TRBD1 (6 bases). The V end was cut by 4 bases, the J end by 3 bases, with 19 bases between. Germline CDR1 and CDR2: LGHDT and YNNKEL (reference sequence). The CDR3 length is 16 residues. This CDR3 is CASSPFPPGHYYEQYF. For the CDR3, the DNA is TGTGCCAGCAGCCCTTTCCCCCCGGGACATTACTACGAGCAGTACTTC.

The chain has TRBV6-6 and TRBJ2-6; either TRBD1 or TRBD2 may fit D (7 bases each). V lost 6 bases and J lost 0, with 12 bases in between. CDR3 length equals 16 residues. Germline CDR1 reads MNHNY; CDR2 reads SVGAGI (reference sequence). In DNA form, the CDR3 reads TGTGCCAGCAGGGGAGGGGGCGGCTCTGGGGCCAACGTCCTGACTTTC. It codes for CASRGGGGSGANVLTF.

A few counts support this clonotype. J is TRBJ2-3 and V is TRBV27; 8 bases are shared with TRBD2. CDR3 length: 15 amino acids. Germline V gene data show CDR1 as MNHEY and CDR2 as SMNVEV (reference sequence). After removal of 5 bases from V and 4 bases from J, the junction contained 8 bases not matched to a gene. CDR3 residues: CASSQAGERADTQYF. Here the CDR3 DNA reads TGTGCCAGCAGTCAAGCGGGAGAAAGGGCAGATACGCAGTATTTT.

V is TRBV9 and J is TRBJ2-2; D not resolved. V lost 1 base to trimming and J lost 1 base, with 11 bases between them. The V gene's germline CDR1 is SGDLS and CDR2 YYNGEE. This CDR3 is 16 amino acids long. CDR3 sequence (DNA): TGTGCCAGCAGCGTATCAGCCCAGTTGAACACCGGGGAGCTGTTTTTT. Amino acids: CASSVSAQLNTGELFF.